This T cell receptor (beta chain) was identified in a study of beta chain features in type 1 diabetes. Findings and caveats of the study: An over-representation of cells with high TCR expression could result from cDNA sequencing. Type 1 diabetes patients had TCRB CDR3s that were shorter (moderately but significantly so) in all four CD4+ subsets. For patients and controls alike, PCR might favor shorter templates to the same degree.

This clone was observed a few times. Its antigen is currently unknown. Each population that was sorted was more than 95% pure. Every bit of the isolated RNA underwent reverse transcription, so sequencing read expressed TCRB transcripts. TCRdb's table, derived via immunoSEQ multiplex PCR, lists solely in-frame clones and lacks some. The sample carries fewer than 650,000 clones, around 15% recorded once. Per germline, CDR1 PRHDT and CDR2 FYEKMQ (reference sequence). V was trimmed by 5 bases and J by 11 bases, leaving 18 bases between them. This CDR3 contains 13 residues. This chain links TRBV13 with TRBJ1-1, with D possibly TRBD1 on 6 matching bases. The sequenced material came from naive CD4+ T cells from blood. The clonotype originates from a young man in good health. The CDR3 here is CASSEQGRLVAFF. CDR3 sequence (DNA): TGTGCCAGCAGCGAACAGGGCCGTCTTGTCGCTTTCTTT.